This T cell receptor (beta chain) was captured in a study of blood T cell repertoires in COVID-19. Germline V gene data show CDR1 as SQVTM and CDR2 as ANQGSEA. The CDR3 has 14 residues. V shed 2 bases and J shed 2 bases, with 13 bases lying between them. The protocol was immunoSEQ multiplex PCR, while the TCRdb copy is restricted to in-frame clones and leaves out a portion. The sample has around 270,000 clones; roughly 90% are singletons. This TCR came from a man aged 25-40 years with active or convalescent COVID-19. Input material: peripheral blood. V gene TRBV29-1 combines with J gene TRBJ2-7; D may be TRBD2 (6 bases). CDR3 coding DNA: TGCAGCGTTGAAATAGGAGGGGCTCCCTACGAGCAGTACTTC. Its protein is CSVEIGGAPYEQYF.